The following is a T cell receptor beta chain sequence with its context. One Seattle source followed patients from active infection through their disease course. As processed by the authors: Amplification of reference gene primers provided the estimated nucleated cell counts. The data were produced by immunoSEQ multiplex PCR, yet TCRdb's version contains in-frame clones alone and is incomplete. V, J and clone size reflect that table, while D and trimming were determined from the DNA. The table has a few hundred thousand clones, 80% to 90% seen once; the top ten hold roughly a tenth. The source of the sample is a study of blood T cell repertoires in COVID-19. Study information: T cells, B-cell-depleted T cells, or PBMCs provided the cDNA or gDNA that served as material.

The CDR3 runs to 13 residues. The V end was cut by 0 bases, the J end by 7 bases, with 6 bases between. The V gene's germline CDR1 is LNHNV and CDR2 YYDKDF (reference sequence). Sequencing input: peripheral blood. This sequence originates from a woman in her seventies with COVID-19, enrolled during active disease. V and J are TRBV15 and TRBJ1-4; D gene ambiguous. Here the CDR3 reads CATSRDSREKLFF. Written as DNA, the CDR3 is TGTGCCACCAGCAGAGATTCCCGTGAAAAACTGTTTTTT.